This T cell receptor (beta chain) was sequenced during a study of T cell responses to AZD1222 COVID-19 vaccine. The CDR3 covers 14 residues. Trimming removed 5 bases at V and 4 bases at J, with 14 bases between. From germline, CDR1 is SNHLY and CDR2 FYNNEI. Investigators merged groups given second doses at roughly 4 or roughly 12 weeks. About this clone itself: Its antigen is not identified.

TCRdb's table, derived via immunoSEQ multiplex PCR, lists solely in-frame clones and lacks some. The sample consists of tens of thousands of clones, 80% to 85% of them appearing once. Study-level points and caveats: A mostly white British donor set with more females was recruited, and clonal diversity was possibly underestimated. Baseline serology detected seropositivity in only a handful of AZD1222 recipients.

This clonotype originated in an adult who received the AZD1222 COVID-19 vaccine. The material was peripheral blood, obtained 28 days after the second AZD1222 dose. The chain links TRBV2 to TRBJ2-5; possibly TRBD1 for D (6 bases). The CDR3 DNA follows: TGTGCCAGCAGTCCGACAGGATCGGGAGAGACCCAGTACTTC. It is translated as CASSPTGSGETQYF.